The sample holds one count of the clone carrying this TCR beta chain. The data are from a study of blood T cell repertoires in COVID-19. TCRdb's copy holds only in-frame clones and misses some; the assay was immunoSEQ multiplex PCR. The sample carries a few hundred thousand clones, 70% to 90% recorded once. The V and J ends lost 6 bases and 6 bases, in that order; junction bases with no gene match: 8. The CDR3 runs to 14 residues. Germline assignment: CDR1 SNHLY and CDR2 FYNNEI. The receptor comes from a woman in her twenties or thirties who had recovered from COVID-19. The sample was PBMCs or T cells enriched from blood (not recorded which). The chain carries TRBV2 and TRBJ1-5, with 7 positions matching TRBD1. CDR3 sequence (DNA): TGTGCCAGCAGCGACAGGGAGTTAACTCAGCCCCAGCATTTT. Translated, it gives CASSDRELTQPQHF.